The 20 T cell receptor beta chains in this list originate from one sample, sequenced in a study of shared clonotypes between healthy human individuals. Clones were sequenced by immunoSEQ multiplex PCR, and TCRdb holds only the in-frame ones, with some missing. In the table there are over 800,000 clones, about 91% of which are singletons. Terminally differentiated effector memory CD45RA+ cells were left out of the naive CD8 fraction, which was CD45RO-negative and positively selected for CCR7. Source material: naive CD8+ T cells sorted from blood. These receptor sequences come from a young man in good health.

This chain connects TRBV27 to TRBJ2-7, with D possibly called TRBD1 or TRBD2 (6 bases each). CDR3 length equals 15 residues. Germline V CDR1 and CDR2: MNHEY, SMNVEV (reference sequence). V lost 6 bases and J lost 4, with 19 bases in between. CDR3 region: CASSHGTPGVYEQYF. CDR3 in DNA: TGTGCCAGCAGCCACGGGACACCGGGGGTATACGAGCAGTACTTC.

The chain links TRBV7-3 to TRBJ2-1; 12 nucleotides match TRBD1. J lost 9 bases, V lost 5 bases, and 17 bases had no gene match. Germline values: CDR1 SGHTA, CDR2 FQGTGA. CDR3 length: 18 amino acids. The CDR3 protein is CASSPAISGQGAVREQFF. CDR3 nucleotides: TGTGCCAGCAGCCCGGCGATCTCGGGACAGGGGGCAGTTCGTGAGCAGTTCTTC.

V is TRBV29-1 and J is TRBJ2-7; D perhaps matches TRBD2 (6 bases). The CDR3 is made up of 12 amino acids. The V gene lost 6 bases and the J gene lost 2 bases, with 11 bases spanning the gap. Looked up from germline, CDR1 is SQVTM and CDR2 is ANQGSEA. The CDR3 loop is CSVARGAYEQYF. CDR3 DNA: TGCAGCGTAGCGCGGGGAGCCTACGAGCAGTACTTC.

This chain joins TRBV7-9 and TRBJ2-1, with TRBD1 matching 7 bases. The CDR3 has 14 residues. J lost 9 bases, V lost 5 bases, and 10 bases had no gene match. CDR1 and CDR2 from the germline V gene are SEHNR and FQNEAQ (reference sequence). The CDR3 protein is CASSANQGVREQFF. The CDR3 DNA follows: TGTGCCAGCAGCGCAAATCAGGGGGTACGTGAGCAGTTCTTC.

This clone was recorded only once. V gene TRBV6-1 combines with J gene TRBJ2-6; D gene unclear. CDR3 length equals 15 residues. V gave up 4 bases and J gave up 4 bases, with 11 bases separating them. Germline V gene lookup returns CDR1 MNHNS and CDR2 SASEGT. The CDR3 DNA reads TGTGCCAGCAGTGTTACAGAGCTCGGGGCCAACGTCCTGACTTTC. Its protein is CASSVTELGANVLTF.

V and J are TRBV2 and TRBJ2-1; tentatively, D is TRBD2 (5 bases). The CDR3 loop spans 11 amino acids. V was trimmed by 8 bases and J by 5 bases, leaving 7 bases between them. Germline loops: CDR1 SNHLY, CDR2 FYNNEI. This chain's CDR3 is CASQLDNEQFF. DNA of the CDR3: TGTGCCAGCCAACTAGACAATGAGCAGTTCTTC.

The genes are TRBV28 and TRBJ2-2, with D tentatively TRBD2 (5 bases). This CDR3 has 14 residues. CDR1 is MDHEN, CDR2 SYDVKM, per germline. The V gene lost 6 bases and the J gene lost 1 base, with 9 bases spanning the gap. The CDR3 region has the DNA TGTGCCAGCAGAAGCGGCCTGAACACCGGGGAGCTGTTTTTT. This gives the protein CASRSGLNTGELFF. The entire variable domain, with the rest obtained from reference TRBV28 and TRBJ2-2, is as follows: DVKVTQSSRYLVKRTGEKVFLECVQDMDHENMFWYRQDPGLGLRLIYFSYDVKMKEKGDIPEGYSVSREKKERFSLILESASTNQTSMYLCASRSGLNTGELFFGEGSRLTVL.

The chain uses TRBV7-9 and TRBJ2-1; D is unclear. The germline V gene has CDR1 SEHNR and CDR2 FQNEAQ (reference sequence). V lost 1 base and J 4 bases, leaving 8 bases between the germline ends. The CDR3 is made up of 14 amino acids. CDR3: CASSLVSVYNEQFF. DNA for the CDR3: TGTGCCAGCAGCTTAGTGTCAGTTTACAATGAGCAGTTCTTC.

The chain carries TRBV6-5 and TRBJ1-1; no definite D call. The germline V gene has CDR1 MNHEY and CDR2 SVGAGI. The CDR3 contains 14 residues. Trimming shortened V by 0 bases and J by 6 bases, and 11 bases separated the two germline ends. The CDR3 nucleotides read TGTGCCAGCAGTTACTCAACAGCTTACCCTGAAGCTTTCTTT. Its protein is CASSYSTAYPEAFF.

This chain connects TRBV6-5 to TRBJ2-7, with 14 bases lining up with TRBD2. V shed 2 bases, J shed 4 bases, and the junction held 1 base outside the gene matches. The germline V gene encodes CDR1 MNHEY and CDR2 SVGAGI. The CDR3 sequence is 15 residues long. This CDR3 is CASSYGTSGSYEQYF. DNA for the CDR3: TGTGCCAGCAGTTACGGGACTAGCGGGAGTTACGAGCAGTACTTC.

A single count supports this clone. The J gene is TRBJ2-7, the V gene TRBV7-9; TRBD1 matches at 9 bases. Per germline, CDR1 SEHNR and CDR2 FQNEAQ (reference sequence). The CDR3 runs to 17 residues. Trimming removed 4 bases from V and 5 bases from J; junction bases left unmatched: 15. This CDR3 is CASSSYSGKDRGHEQYF. The CDR3 bases are TGTGCCAGCAGCTCATACTCGGGAAAGGACAGGGGCCACGAGCAGTACTTC.

The CDR3 is CASSLAAYSLYNEQFF. The CDR3 DNA is TGTGCCAGTAGTTTAGCGGCCTATTCATTGTACAATGAGCAGTTCTTC. This sequence joins TRBV19 and TRBJ2-1, with D tentatively TRBD2 (6 bases). Germline loops: CDR1 LNHDA, CDR2 SQIVND (reference sequence). Trimming cost V 5 bases and J 4 bases, with 18 bases left between them. This CDR3 is 16 amino acids long.

In regard to this clone: In the same sample, other DNA sequences code for this CDR3. The chain combines TRBV7-6 with TRBJ2-7, with D possibly being TRBD1 (6 bases). The CDR3 is 14 amino acids. The V end lost 3 bases, the J end lost 2 bases, and 11 bases lay between the germline ends. Germline loops: CDR1 SGHVS, CDR2 FNYEAQ. In DNA form, the CDR3 reads TGTGCCAGCAGCTTGTCAGGGGTACCCTACGAGCAGTACTTC. It codes for CASSLSGVPYEQYF.

This clone showed up just a few times. A far larger clone is off by one base, so a read error is likely. This chain uses TRBV5-4 with TRBJ2-7, with 10 bases identical to TRBD1. Losses at the gene ends were 4 bases for V and 2 bases for J; bases not matched to a gene: 3. Germline CDR1 and CDR2: SGHNT and YYREEE (reference sequence). CDR3 size: 14 residues. CDR3 nucleotides: TGTGCCAGCAGCCCCGGGACAGGGGCCTACGAGCAGTACTTC. It is translated as CASSPGTGAYEQYF. Using reference TRBV5-4 and TRBJ2-7 for the parts outside the CDR3, the full variable domain is ETGVTQSPTHLIKTRGQQVTLRCSSQSGHNTVSWYQQALGQGPQFIFQYYREEENGRGNFPPRFSGLQFPNYSSELNVNALELDDSALYLCASSPGTGAYEQYFGPGTRLTVT.

In DNA, the CDR3 is TGTGCCAGCAGCTTAGGGCTAGCGGGAGGGGACTCCTACGAGCAGTACTTC. This encodes CASSLGLAGGDSYEQYF. This chain joins TRBV7-9 and TRBJ2-7; 12 bases fit TRBD2. The germline CDR1 and CDR2 sequences are SEHNR and FQNEAQ (reference sequence). This CDR3 has 17 amino acids. Trimming at V came to 1 base and at J to 0 bases, leaving 4 bases not matched to a gene.

CDR3: CASSGQEETQYF. In DNA, the CDR3 is TGTGCCAGCAGCGGACAGGAAGAGACCCAGTACTTC. The V and J genes are TRBV5-4 and TRBJ2-5; 7 nucleotides agree with TRBD1. The germline gives CDR1 SGHNT, CDR2 YYREEE (reference sequence). With V trimmed by 4 bases and J by 3 bases, 0 bases remained unmatched. CDR3 length equals 12 residues.

V and J are TRBV7-6 and TRBJ2-7; D is possibly TRBD2 (6 bases). The CDR3 covers 15 residues. V was cut by 1 base and J by 2 bases, with 12 bases left in between. Per the germline V gene, CDR1 is SGHVS and CDR2 is FNYEAQ. The CDR3 is CASSLGVGGTYEQYF. CDR3 nucleotides: TGTGCCAGCAGCTTAGGGGTCGGGGGAACCTACGAGCAGTACTTC. The full variable domain, in which reference TRBV7-6 and TRBJ2-7 provide the parts outside the CDR3, is GAGVSQSPRYKVTKRGQDVALRCDPISGHVSLYWYRQALGQGPEFLTYFNYEAQQDKSGLPNDRFSAERPEGSISTLTIQRTEQRDSAMYRCASSLGVGGTYEQYFGPGTRLTVT.

This chain connects TRBV5-1 to TRBJ1-4; D is uncertain. The CDR3 is 15 amino acids. Trimming took off 2 bases at V and 8 bases at J, with 16 bases between the two ends. CDR1 and CDR2 (germline): SGHRS, YFSETQ. CDR3 sequence reads: CASSLMGDPGEKLFF. The CDR3 DNA reads TGCGCCAGCAGCTTAATGGGAGACCCCGGGGAAAAACTGTTTTTT.

This clone showed up just once. The chain combines TRBV5-5 with TRBJ2-7; the D gene is possibly TRBD2 (6 bases). The CDR3 is 14 residues long. Germline values: CDR1 SGHKS, CDR2 YYEKEE (reference sequence). Trimming left V 6 bases short and J 6 bases short, with 19 bases between. The DNA of the CDR3 is TGTGCCAGCACCCTCGGATCGACCGGGAGCGAGCAGTACTTC. It translates to CASTLGSTGSEQYF.

The rearrangement links TRBV21-1 to TRBJ2-5; the D call of TRBD1 is as the table states it, not checked on the DNA. TRBV21-1 is described as a pseudogene. The CDR3 spans 15 residues. The CDR3 here is CASNLDRGLQETQYF. As DNA, the CDR3 is TGTGCCAGCAACCTGGACAGGGGGCTCCAAGAGACCCAGTACTTC.